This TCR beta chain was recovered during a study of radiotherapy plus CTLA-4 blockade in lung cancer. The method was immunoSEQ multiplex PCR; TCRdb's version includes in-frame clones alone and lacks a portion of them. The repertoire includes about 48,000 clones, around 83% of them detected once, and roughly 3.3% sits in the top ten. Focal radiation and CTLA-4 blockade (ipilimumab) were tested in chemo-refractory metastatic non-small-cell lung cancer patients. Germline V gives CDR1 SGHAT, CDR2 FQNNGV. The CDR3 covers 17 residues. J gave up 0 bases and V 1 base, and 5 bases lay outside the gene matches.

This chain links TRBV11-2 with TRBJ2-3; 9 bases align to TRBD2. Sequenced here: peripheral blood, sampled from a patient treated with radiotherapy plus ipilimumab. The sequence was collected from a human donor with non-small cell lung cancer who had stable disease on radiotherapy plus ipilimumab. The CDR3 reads CASSLGLAGRSTDTQYF. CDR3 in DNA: TGTGCCAGCAGCTTAGGCCTAGCGGGACGCAGCACAGATACGCAGTATTTT. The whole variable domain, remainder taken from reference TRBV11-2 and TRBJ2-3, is EAGVAQSPRYKIIEKRQSVAFWCNPISGHATLYWYQQILGQGPKLLIQFQNNGVVDDSQLPKDRFSAERLKGVDSTLKIQPAKLEDSAVYLCASSLGLAGRSTDTQYFGPGTRLTVL.